The present T cell receptor (beta chain) was sequenced within a study of siplizumab effects on memory and regulatory T cells. General study findings and limits: Siplizumab produced a significant reduction in alloreactive sequences that were traceable to unstimulated CD4+ memory cells. Unstimulated subsets captured only a minor fraction of alloreactive clones. Apparently key alloresponse contributors, naive T cells also seemed more diverse than memory cells.

TCRdb keeps only in-frame clones here, not all; method: immunoSEQ multiplex PCR. The table shows approximately 100,000 clones, with over 85% occurring only once. Turning to this clone: Its antigen remains unidentified.

CDR1 is SGHTA and CDR2 is FQGNSA in the germline V gene. V shed 4 bases and J shed 6 bases, with 18 bases lying between them. CDR3 length: 15 amino acids. Sequenced: non-Treg CD4+ T cells sorted from blood. V gene TRBV7-2 combines with J gene TRBJ1-1, with D possibly being TRBD1 (6 bases). The receptor was isolated from a human donor in good health. The CDR3 here is CASSSIEGGRAEAFF. CDR3 nucleotide sequence: TGTGCCAGCAGCTCAATCGAGGGGGGCAGGGCTGAAGCTTTCTTT.